This T cell receptor (beta chain) was profiled in a study of OX40 agonist ivuxolimab in advanced cancers. Turning to the study itself: Patients in the trial were receiving intravenous ivuxolimab every 2 weeks, at doses of 0.01 to 10 mg/kg.

The assay was immunoSEQ multiplex PCR, and TCRdb's table has in-frame clones only and misses some. The top ten hold roughly 36% of the sample, which has 20,000 to 25,000 clones, roughly 84% seen once. Between the trimmed V and J ends, which lost 8 bases and 1 base, there was a span of 14 bases. Germline CDR1 reads LNHDA; CDR2 reads SQIVND (reference sequence). This CDR3 is 14 amino acids long. The starting material was CD4+ or CD8+ T cells sorted from blood, obtained in a trial of the OX40 agonist ivuxolimab. This chain joins TRBV19 and TRBJ1-2, with no clear D. This clonotype originated in an adult with an advanced solid tumor such as melanoma, head and neck, liver or kidney cancer. DNA of the CDR3: TGTGCCAGTTGGAATGCGAGGATTAACTATGGCTACACCTTC. Translation gives CASWNARINYGYTF.